The clone carrying this T cell receptor beta chain was counted only a few times. The CDR3 is 11 residues long. V shed 5 bases and J shed 8 bases, with 12 bases lying between them. Per the germline V gene, CDR1 is SQVTM and CDR2 is ANQGSEA. Each CDR3 protein is one row after TCRdb ran MiXCR on the RT-PCR reads. The sample records 150,000 to 200,000 distinct CDR3 sequences, 24% being singletons. The data are from a study of patients and donors after allogeneic stem cell transplantation. The receptor was isolated from a human donor who was either an allogeneic HSCT recipient or a stem cell or donor lymphocyte infusion donor (not recorded which). It is not recorded whose cells these are; they may come from a transplant donor. The chain links TRBV29-1 to TRBJ1-2, with a tentative D call TRBD1 (5 bases). The sequencing sample was made of blood, either unsorted or a sorted T cell fraction (not recorded which). The CDR3 protein is CSVIRGGGYTF. CDR3 bases: TGCAGCGTTATAAGGGGCGGCGGCTACACCTTC.